The clone carrying this T cell receptor beta chain has more than one count but fewer than ten. No antigen is known for it. V lost 4 bases to trimming and J lost 3 bases, with 12 bases between them. The CDR3 loop spans 15 amino acids. Germline V lookup: CDR1 SNHLY, CDR2 FYNNEI. The data were obtained in a study of identical twins. Study-wide results and caveats: Abundant beta clonotypes from cord blood bore fewer insertions; memory repertoires lacked this pattern. The degree of excess twin sharing was weaker in beta out-of-frame sequences. Out-of-frame alpha sequences common to twins were enriched for low generation probability.

The cDNA had a unique molecular identifier and a template-switch universal primer site. TCRdb processed the 5' RACE reads anew with MiXCR; each CDR3 protein has one entry. The sample records hundreds of thousands of distinct CDR3 sequences, over 8.5% being singletons. Separately, the same data were catalogued under a study of yellow fever vaccine responses in identical twins.

Specimen: CD8+ T cells sorted from blood. This chain connects TRBV2 to TRBJ2-2; TRBD1 is a possible D gene (5 bases). The sequence derives from a woman under 30 in good health. For the CDR3, the DNA is TGTGCCAGCAGTGGAGCTGCAGGGCACACCGGGGAGCTGTTTTTT. Translated: CASSGAAGHTGELFF.